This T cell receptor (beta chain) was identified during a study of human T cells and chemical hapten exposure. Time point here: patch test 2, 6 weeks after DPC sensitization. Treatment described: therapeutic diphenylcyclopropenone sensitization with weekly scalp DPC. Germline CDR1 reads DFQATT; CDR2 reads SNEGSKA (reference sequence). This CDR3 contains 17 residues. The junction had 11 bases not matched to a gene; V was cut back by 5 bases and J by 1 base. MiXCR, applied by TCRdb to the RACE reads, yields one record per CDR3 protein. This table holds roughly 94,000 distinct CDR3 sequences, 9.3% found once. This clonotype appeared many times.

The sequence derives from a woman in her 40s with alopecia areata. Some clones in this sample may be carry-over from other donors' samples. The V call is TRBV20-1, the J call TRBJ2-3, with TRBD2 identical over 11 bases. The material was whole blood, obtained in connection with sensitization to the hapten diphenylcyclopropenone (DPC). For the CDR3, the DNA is TGCAGTGCTGCAGGGGTAGCGGGAGGGCCAGGCACAGATACGCAGTATTTT. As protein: CSAAGVAGGPGTDTQYF.